This entry lists 27 T cell receptor beta chains sequenced from one sample in a study of shared clonotypes between healthy human individuals. TCRdb's table, derived via immunoSEQ multiplex PCR, lists solely in-frame clones and lacks some. The table records millions of clones, roughly 92% of them present only once. The sample comprised naive CD4+ T cells sorted from blood. This sample's subset: CD45RA+ positively selected. These receptors all stem from a man aged 18 to 30 in good health.

The chain is built from TRBV28 and TRBJ2-2; tentatively, D is TRBD1 (6 bases). The CDR3 covers 15 residues. The V gene lost 2 bases and the J gene lost 3 bases, with 10 bases spanning the gap. In germline, CDR1 is MDHEN, CDR2 SYDVKM. The CDR3 is CASSLTGRYTGELFF. DNA of the CDR3: TGTGCCAGCAGTTTAACAGGGAGATACACCGGGGAGCTGTTTTTT.

This rearrangement joins TRBV27 to TRBJ2-3, with D tentatively TRBD2 (5 bases). CDR1 MNHEY and CDR2 SMNVEV come from the germline V gene (reference sequence). This CDR3 is 15 amino acids long. V lost 1 base to trimming and J lost 0 bases, with 8 bases between them. CDR3: CASSLWGESTDTQYF. The CDR3 nucleotides read TGTGCCAGCAGTTTATGGGGAGAGAGCACAGATACGCAGTATTTT.

The CDR3 is CASSRPTSGRSSEQYF. DNA for the CDR3: TGTGCCAGCAGCCGCCCGACTAGCGGGAGGTCATCCGAGCAGTACTTC. This chain connects TRBV14 to TRBJ2-7, with TRBD2 matching over 13 bases. This CDR3 contains 16 residues. The germline CDR1 and CDR2 sequences are SGHDN and FVKESK. J lost 6 bases, V lost 4 bases, and 9 bases had no gene match.

The rearrangement links TRBV4-3 to TRBJ2-1; TRBD2 matches 7 bases. The CDR3 has 15 residues. V lost 1 base to trimming and J lost 5 bases; unmatched junction nucleotides: 5. CDR1 and CDR2 from the germline V gene are LGHNA and YSLEER. This CDR3 reads CASSQGLAIDNEQFF. Here the CDR3 DNA reads TGCGCCAGCAGCCAAGGACTAGCTATAGACAATGAGCAGTTCTTC.

The V gene is TRBV19, the J gene TRBJ2-3; 7 bases are shared with TRBD2. This CDR3 has 15 residues. The V gene end was trimmed by 4 bases and the J gene end by 1 base; junction bases not matched to a gene: 5. Germline CDR1 and CDR2: LNHDA and SQIVND (reference sequence). DNA for the CDR3: TGTGCCAGTAGTAACCCTAGCGGCCGCACAGATACGCAGTATTTT. Its translation: CASSNPSGRTDTQYF.

V and J are TRBV25-1 and TRBJ1-2, with a possible D match to TRBD1 (5 bases). Germline V gene lookup returns CDR1 MGHDK and CDR2 SYGVNS. This CDR3 region has 13 residues. The V end lost 4 bases, the J end lost 0 bases, and 6 bases lay between the germline ends. The chain's CDR3 is CASSAGPNYGYTF. The CDR3 DNA is TGTGCCAGCAGTGCAGGGCCTAACTATGGCTACACCTTC.

The chain combines TRBV18 with TRBJ2-5; no clear D. This CDR3 spans 15 amino acids. Trimming cost V 2 bases and J 1 base, with 11 bases left between them. Germline CDR1 reads KGHSH; CDR2 reads LQKENI. The CDR3 DNA reads as TGTGCCAGCTCACCAGGTACGAACTCCCAAGAGACCCAGTACTTC. Translation gives CASSPGTNSQETQYF.

V usage is TRBV9 and J usage is TRBJ2-4; TRBD2 aligns across 14 bases. After removal of 4 bases from V and 9 bases from J, the junction contained 6 bases not matched to a gene. Looked up from germline, CDR1 is SGDLS and CDR2 is YYNGEE. The CDR3 spans 15 residues. CDR3 bases: TGTGCCAGCAGCCCAGGGACTAGCGGGGGAGGCATTCAGTACTTC. Protein sequence: CASSPGTSGGGIQYF.

This sequence joins TRBV7-6 and TRBJ1-6, with unresolved D. The CDR3 is 13 amino acids. Trimming took off 5 bases at V and 11 bases at J, with 13 bases between the two ends. CDR1 SGHVS and CDR2 FNYEAQ come from the germline V gene. The CDR3 sequence is CASSQRRGAPLHF. CDR3 nucleotide sequence: TGTGCCAGCAGCCAAAGGCGGGGAGCACCCCTCCACTTT.

The table lists this clone with a count of one. The chain recombines TRBV11-2 with TRBJ2-5, with D hard to call. Germline V gene data show CDR1 as SGHAT and CDR2 as FQNNGV. The CDR3 length is 15 residues. V was shortened by 0 bases and J by 6 bases, with 14 bases between the two germline ends. CDR3 in amino acids: CASSLEGGQAQTQYF. For the CDR3, the DNA is TGTGCCAGCAGCTTAGAGGGTGGGCAGGCTCAGACCCAGTACTTC.

This chain uses TRBV7-2 with TRBJ1-5, with TRBD1 matching 10 bases. With 0 bases clipped from V and 7 bases from J, the junction kept 9 bases outside the gene matches. Looked up from germline, CDR1 is SGHTA and CDR2 is FQGNSA. The CDR3 contains 17 residues. CDR3 DNA: TGTGCCAGCAGCTTAGCCCCGGACAGGGGGTTTCGACAGCCCCAGCATTTT. Translated: CASSLAPDRGFRQPQHF.

The chain carries TRBV6-1 and TRBJ1-1; 9 positions match TRBD1. With 4 bases clipped from V and 4 bases from J, the junction kept 10 bases outside the gene matches. The CDR3 runs 16 residues. Germline CDR1 MNHNS, CDR2 SASEGT. CDR3 sequence (DNA): TGTGCCAGCAGTGCCCGGGACAGGGCATTTGGCACTGAAGCTTTCTTT. Protein sequence: CASSARDRAFGTEAFF.

The rearrangement uses TRBV7-6 and TRBJ2-1; D is ambiguous. The CDR3 consists of 12 residues. The germline V and J ends were trimmed by 6 bases and 3 bases, with 6 bases remaining between them. CDR1 is SGHVS and CDR2 is FNYEAQ in the germline V gene. The CDR3: CASSSNYNEQFF. DNA of the CDR3: TGTGCCAGCAGTTCCAACTACAATGAGCAGTTCTTC. Filled out from reference TRBV7-6 and TRBJ2-1, the complete variable domain reads GAGVSQSPRYKVTKRGQDVALRCDPISGHVSLYWYRQALGQGPEFLTYFNYEAQQDKSGLPNDRFSAERPEGSISTLTIQRTEQRDSAMYRCASSSNYNEQFFGPGTRLTVL.

The chain recombines TRBV9 with TRBJ2-7; D gene unclear. The V gene's germline CDR1 is SGDLS and CDR2 YYNGEE. Trimming took off 4 bases at V and 4 bases at J, with 18 bases between the two ends. The CDR3 loop spans 15 amino acids. CDR3 coding DNA: TGTGCCAGCAGCCGCGAAGGGATTTTGGAGTACGAGCAGTACTTC. It codes for CASSREGILEYEQYF.

The sample holds one count of this clone. The chain has TRBV29-1 and TRBJ1-2; maybe TRBD1 (6 bases). The V end lost 3 bases, the J end lost 5 bases, and 13 bases lay between the germline ends. CDR3 length equals 13 residues. Germline V gene sequence: CDR1 SQVTM, CDR2 ANQGSEA. CDR3 loop: CSVEKQGGYGYTF. CDR3 nucleotide sequence: TGCAGCGTTGAGAAACAGGGAGGATATGGCTACACCTTC.

This clone was seen only a few times. The chain couples TRBV6-1 to TRBJ2-7; possibly TRBD1 for D (6 bases). There are 14 residues in the CDR3. Trimming removed 6 bases from V and 1 base from J, with 13 bases in between. Germline assignment: CDR1 MNHNS and CDR2 SASEGT. Here the CDR3 reads CASRVIRGSYEQYF. CDR3 DNA: TGTGCCAGCAGGGTTATCAGGGGATCCTACGAGCAGTACTTC.

This clone has just one count. The J gene is TRBJ1-5, the V gene TRBV30; 7 positions match TRBD1. Germline values: CDR1 GTSNPN, CDR2 SVGIG (reference sequence). J was trimmed by 5 bases and V by 2 bases; bases with no gene match: 6. The CDR3 is 14 amino acids. In DNA, the CDR3 is TGTGCCTGGAGTCTCCGGGACAGAGATCAGCCCCAGCATTTT. Amino acids: CAWSLRDRDQPQHF.

About this clone: This CDR3 is also generated by other DNA sequences in the sample. V gene TRBV30 combines with J gene TRBJ1-5; D is possibly TRBD1 (6 bases). CDR1 is GTSNPN, CDR2 SVGIG, per germline (reference sequence). The ends were cut back, 3 bases at V and 5 bases at J, with 11 bases in the middle. The CDR3 has 13 residues. The CDR3 spells CAWSRGPDQPQHF. CDR3 nucleotides: TGTGCCTGGAGCAGGGGACCCGATCAGCCCCAGCATTTT.

As concerns this clone: Other DNA sequences in the same sample also yield this CDR3. This chain links TRBV5-1 with TRBJ1-1; D remains unclear. The CDR3 has 14 amino acids. V lost 0 bases to trimming and J lost 1 base, with 7 bases between them. The germline V gene has CDR1 SGHRS and CDR2 YFSETQ. For the CDR3, the DNA is TGCGCCAGCAGCTTGGGAGCTGGGAACACTGAAGCTTTCTTT. Translation: CASSLGAGNTEAFF.

This clone was seen a single time. The chain recombines TRBV10-3 with TRBJ2-3; D uncertain. The V end lost 4 bases, the J end lost 0 bases, and 8 bases lay between the germline ends. The CDR3 has 14 amino acids. Germline V CDR1 and CDR2: ENHRY, SYGVKD. CDR3 in DNA: TGTGCCATCAGTGGGGGTCGTAGCACAGATACGCAGTATTTT. Its translation: CAISGGRSTDTQYF.

The chain couples TRBV5-6 to TRBJ2-5; 7 bases fit TRBD2. Looked up from germline, CDR1 is SGHDT and CDR2 is YYEEEE. The CDR3 spans 17 residues. V gave up 0 bases and J gave up 1 base; unmatched junction bases: 9. In nucleotides, the CDR3 is TGTGCCAGCAGCTTGGCCTCGAAAGCGGGGACCCAAGAGACCCAGTACTTC. It is translated as CASSLASKAGTQETQYF. The whole variable domain, filled in from reference TRBV5-6 and TRBJ2-5, reads DAGVTQSPTHLIKTRGQQVTLRCSPKSGHDTVSWYQQALGQGPQFIFQYYEEEERQRGNFPDRFSGHQFPNYSSELNVNALLLGDSALYLCASSLASKAGTQETQYFGPGTRLLVL.

This rearrangement joins TRBV10-3 to TRBJ2-1; D may be TRBD2 (6 bases). Germline CDR1 reads ENHRY; CDR2 reads SYGVKD. This CDR3 is built from 15 residues. Trimming removed 0 bases at V and 6 bases at J, with 12 bases between. The CDR3 protein is CAISESTEGLNEQFF. The CDR3 coding sequence is TGTGCCATCAGTGAGTCGACGGAGGGGCTCAATGAGCAGTTCTTC.

This chain uses TRBV19 with TRBJ2-7, with D perhaps matching TRBD1 (5 bases). Germline assignment: CDR1 LNHDA and CDR2 SQIVND (reference sequence). V shed 5 bases and J shed 3 bases, with 11 bases lying between them. The CDR3 has 13 amino acids. CDR3 protein: CASSANTGYEQYF. DNA for the CDR3: TGTGCCAGTAGTGCTAATACAGGCTACGAGCAGTACTTC.

This chain links TRBV6-1 with TRBJ1-2; a weak D match, TRBD1 (5 bases). Germline CDR1 is MNHNS and CDR2 is SASEGT. The CDR3 sequence is 16 residues long. V was trimmed by 5 bases and J by 4 bases, leaving 20 bases between them. The CDR3 here is CASSKEAGGGTYGYTF. CDR3 bases: TGTGCCAGCAGTAAAGAGGCTGGGGGAGGCACCTATGGCTACACCTTC.

The rearrangement links TRBV7-2 to TRBJ2-5; 9 bases line up with TRBD2. With V trimmed by 4 bases and J by 5 bases, 14 bases remained unmatched. Per germline, CDR1 SGHTA and CDR2 FQGNSA. The CDR3 consists of 17 residues. Here the CDR3 reads CASSSEGGGRVGETQYF. CDR3 in DNA: TGTGCCAGCAGCTCAGAGGGGGGCGGGAGGGTCGGTGAGACCCAGTACTTC.

Worth noting for this clone: Other DNA sequences in this sample translate to the same CDR3. The chain links TRBV7-2 to TRBJ1-5, with TRBD1 matching 8 bases. The CDR3 covers 15 residues. J was trimmed by 4 bases and V by 1 base; bases with no gene match: 3. Germline assignment: CDR1 SGHTA and CDR2 FQGNSA. DNA of the CDR3: TGTGCCAGCAGCTTAGGACAGGGGAGGAATCAGCCCCAGCATTTT. Protein sequence: CASSLGQGRNQPQHF.

The V gene is TRBV27, the J gene TRBJ1-6; the D is unclear. Germline V CDR1 and CDR2: MNHEY, SMNVEV (reference sequence). V dropped 3 bases and J dropped 13 bases, with 10 bases sitting between them. The CDR3 spans 12 residues. The CDR3 DNA is TGTGCCAGCAGTTTCCATGGCGGTCCCCTCCACTTT. Its translation: CASSFHGGPLHF.